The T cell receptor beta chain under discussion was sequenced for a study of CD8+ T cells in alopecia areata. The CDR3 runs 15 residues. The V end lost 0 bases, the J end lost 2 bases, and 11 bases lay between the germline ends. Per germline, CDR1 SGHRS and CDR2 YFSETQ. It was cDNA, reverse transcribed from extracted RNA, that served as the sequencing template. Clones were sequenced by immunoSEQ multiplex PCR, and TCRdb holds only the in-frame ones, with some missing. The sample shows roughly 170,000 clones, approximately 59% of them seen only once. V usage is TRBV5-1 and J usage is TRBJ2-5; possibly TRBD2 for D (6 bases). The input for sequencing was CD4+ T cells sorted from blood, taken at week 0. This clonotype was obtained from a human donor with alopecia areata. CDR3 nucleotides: TGCGCCAGCAGCTTGGTTCCGGGGACTCAAGAGACCCAGTACTTC. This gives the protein CASSLVPGTQETQYF.